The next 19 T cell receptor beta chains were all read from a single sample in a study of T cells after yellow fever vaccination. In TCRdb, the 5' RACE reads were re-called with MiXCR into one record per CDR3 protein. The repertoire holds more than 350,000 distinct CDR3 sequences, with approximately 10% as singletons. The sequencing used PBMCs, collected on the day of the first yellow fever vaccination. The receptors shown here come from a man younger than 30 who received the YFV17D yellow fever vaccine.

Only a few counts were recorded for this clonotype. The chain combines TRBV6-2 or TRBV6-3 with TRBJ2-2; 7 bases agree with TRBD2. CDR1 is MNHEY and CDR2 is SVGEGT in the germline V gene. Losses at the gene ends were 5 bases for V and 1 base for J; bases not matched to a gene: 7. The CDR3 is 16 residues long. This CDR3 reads CASSPTPGGNTGELFF. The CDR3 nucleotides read TGTGCCAGCAGTCCGACCCCGGGGGGGAACACCGGGGAGCTGTTTTTT.

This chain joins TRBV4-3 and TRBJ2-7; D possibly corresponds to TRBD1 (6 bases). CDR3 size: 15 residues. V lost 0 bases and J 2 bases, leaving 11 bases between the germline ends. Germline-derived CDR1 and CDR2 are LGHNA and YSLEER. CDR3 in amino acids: CASSQDQGFTYEQYF. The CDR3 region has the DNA TGCGCCAGCAGCCAAGATCAGGGGTTTACCTACGAGCAGTACTTC.

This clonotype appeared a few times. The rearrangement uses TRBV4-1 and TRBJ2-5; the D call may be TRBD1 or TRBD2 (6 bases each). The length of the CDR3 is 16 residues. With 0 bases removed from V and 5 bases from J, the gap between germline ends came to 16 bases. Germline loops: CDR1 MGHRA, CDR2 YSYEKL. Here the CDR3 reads CASSQDLLGGRETQYF. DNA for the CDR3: TGCGCCAGCAGCCAAGATTTATTGGGGGGCAGGGAGACCCAGTACTTC.

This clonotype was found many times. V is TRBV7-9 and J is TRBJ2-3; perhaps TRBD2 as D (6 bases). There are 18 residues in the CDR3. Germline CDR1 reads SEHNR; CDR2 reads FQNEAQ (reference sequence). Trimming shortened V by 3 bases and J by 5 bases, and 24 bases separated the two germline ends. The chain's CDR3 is CASSFVSGGVEAGDTQYF. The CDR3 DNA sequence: TGTGCCAGCAGCTTCGTTTCCGGGGGTGTAGAAGCTGGAGATACGCAGTATTTT.

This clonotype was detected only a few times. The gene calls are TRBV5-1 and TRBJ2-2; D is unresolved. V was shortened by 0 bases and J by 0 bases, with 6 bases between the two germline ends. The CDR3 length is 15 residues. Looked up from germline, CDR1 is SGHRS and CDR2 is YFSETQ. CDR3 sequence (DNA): TGCGCCAGCAGCTTGGGGCGGTCGAACACCGGGGAGCTGTTTTTT. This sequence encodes CASSLGRSNTGELFF.

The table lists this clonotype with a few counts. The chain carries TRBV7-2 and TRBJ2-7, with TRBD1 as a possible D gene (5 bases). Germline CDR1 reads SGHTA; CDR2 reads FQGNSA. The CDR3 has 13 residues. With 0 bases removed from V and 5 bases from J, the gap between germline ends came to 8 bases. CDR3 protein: CASSLAGADEQYF. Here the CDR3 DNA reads TGTGCCAGCAGCTTAGCAGGGGCGGACGAGCAGTACTTC.

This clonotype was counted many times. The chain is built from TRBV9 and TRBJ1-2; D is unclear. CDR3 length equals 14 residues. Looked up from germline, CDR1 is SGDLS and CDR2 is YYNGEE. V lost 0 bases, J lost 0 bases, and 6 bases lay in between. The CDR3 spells CASSVDSPNYGYTF. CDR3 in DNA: TGTGCCAGCAGCGTAGACAGCCCTAACTATGGCTACACCTTC.

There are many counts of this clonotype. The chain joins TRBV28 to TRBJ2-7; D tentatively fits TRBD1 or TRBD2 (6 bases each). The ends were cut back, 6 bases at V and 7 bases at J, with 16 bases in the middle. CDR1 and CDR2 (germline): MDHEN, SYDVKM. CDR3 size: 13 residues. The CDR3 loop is CASSLTGAGEQYV. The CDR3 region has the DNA TGTGCCAGCAGCCTCACGGGGGCGGGAGAGCAGTACGTC.

CDR3 residues: CSARDPGWRGTTDTQYF. The CDR3 DNA reads TGCAGTGCTAGAGATCCGGGGTGGCGGGGGACCACAGATACGCAGTATTTT. V gene TRBV20-1 combines with J gene TRBJ2-3; 7 bases align to TRBD2. This CDR3 has 17 residues. The V gene end was trimmed by 0 bases and the J gene end by 2 bases; junction bases not matched to a gene: 11. The germline V gene has CDR1 DFQATT and CDR2 SNEGSKA (reference sequence).

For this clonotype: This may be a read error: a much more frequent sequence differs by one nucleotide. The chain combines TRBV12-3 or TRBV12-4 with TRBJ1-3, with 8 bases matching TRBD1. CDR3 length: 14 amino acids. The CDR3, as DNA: TGTGCCAGATCAGGGGGCGAGTCTGGAAACGCCATATATTTT. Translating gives CARSGGESGNAIYF.

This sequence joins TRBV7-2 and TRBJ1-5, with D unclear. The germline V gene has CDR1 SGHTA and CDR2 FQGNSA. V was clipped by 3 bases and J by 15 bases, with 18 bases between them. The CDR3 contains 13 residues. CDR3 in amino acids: CASSFAGGQRAHF. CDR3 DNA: TGTGCCAGCAGCTTTGCGGGAGGGCAGCGGGCGCATTTT.

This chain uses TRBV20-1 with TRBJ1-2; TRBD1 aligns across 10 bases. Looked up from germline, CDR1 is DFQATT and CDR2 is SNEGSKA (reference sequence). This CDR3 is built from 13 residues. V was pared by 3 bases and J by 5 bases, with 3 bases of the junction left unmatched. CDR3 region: CSASGQGVYGYTF. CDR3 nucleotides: TGCAGTGCTAGTGGACAGGGGGTTTATGGCTACACCTTC.

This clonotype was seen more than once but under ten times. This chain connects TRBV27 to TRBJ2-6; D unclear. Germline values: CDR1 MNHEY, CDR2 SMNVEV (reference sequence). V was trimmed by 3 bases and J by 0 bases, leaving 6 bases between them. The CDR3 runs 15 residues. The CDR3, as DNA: TGTGCCAGCAGTTTTGGATACTCTGGGGCCAACGTCCTGACTTTC. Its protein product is CASSFGYSGANVLTF.

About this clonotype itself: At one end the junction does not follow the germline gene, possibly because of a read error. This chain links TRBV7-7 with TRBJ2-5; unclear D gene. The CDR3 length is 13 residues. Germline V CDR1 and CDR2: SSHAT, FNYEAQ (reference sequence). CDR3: CASSQDARETQYF. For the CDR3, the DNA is TGTGCTAGCAGCCAGGACGCGCGGGAGACCCAGTACTTC.

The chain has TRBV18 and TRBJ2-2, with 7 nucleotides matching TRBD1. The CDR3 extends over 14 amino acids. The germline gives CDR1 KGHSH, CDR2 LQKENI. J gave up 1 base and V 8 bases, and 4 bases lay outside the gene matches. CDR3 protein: CASMGQWNTGELFF. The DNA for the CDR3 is TGTGCCAGCATGGGACAGTGGAACACCGGGGAGCTGTTTTTT.

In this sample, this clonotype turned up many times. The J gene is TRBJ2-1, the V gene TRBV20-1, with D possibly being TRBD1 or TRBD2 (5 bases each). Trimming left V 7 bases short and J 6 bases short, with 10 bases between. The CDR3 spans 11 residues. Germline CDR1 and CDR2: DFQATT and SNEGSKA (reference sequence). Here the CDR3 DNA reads TGCAGTGTCTCGGGACCCAATGAGCAGTTCTTC. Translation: CSVSGPNEQFF.

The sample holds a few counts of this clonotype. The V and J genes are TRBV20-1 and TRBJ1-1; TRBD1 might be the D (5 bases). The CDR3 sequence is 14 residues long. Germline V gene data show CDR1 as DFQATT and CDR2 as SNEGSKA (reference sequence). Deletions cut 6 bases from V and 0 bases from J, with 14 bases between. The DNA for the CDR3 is TGCAGTGCCCCAACCCCAGGGTTGAACACTGAAGCTTTCTTT. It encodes CSAPTPGLNTEAFF.

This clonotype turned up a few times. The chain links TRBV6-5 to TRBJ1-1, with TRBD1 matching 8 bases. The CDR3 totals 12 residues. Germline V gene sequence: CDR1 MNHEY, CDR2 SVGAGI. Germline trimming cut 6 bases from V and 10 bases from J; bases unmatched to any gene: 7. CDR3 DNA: TGTGCCAGCAGGGGGACAGGAAATAGAGCTTTCTTT. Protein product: CASRGTGNRAFF.

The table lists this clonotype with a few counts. CDR3 protein: CASSRRTSGAIETQYF. Here the CDR3 DNA reads TGCGCCAGCAGCCGCCGGACTAGCGGGGCAATAGAGACCCAGTACTTC. The J gene is TRBJ2-5, the V gene TRBV4-3; 12 bases align to TRBD2. Trimming cost V 4 bases and J 4 bases; bases outside gene matches: 7. The CDR3 is 16 amino acids. The V gene's germline CDR1 is LGHNA and CDR2 YSLEER.